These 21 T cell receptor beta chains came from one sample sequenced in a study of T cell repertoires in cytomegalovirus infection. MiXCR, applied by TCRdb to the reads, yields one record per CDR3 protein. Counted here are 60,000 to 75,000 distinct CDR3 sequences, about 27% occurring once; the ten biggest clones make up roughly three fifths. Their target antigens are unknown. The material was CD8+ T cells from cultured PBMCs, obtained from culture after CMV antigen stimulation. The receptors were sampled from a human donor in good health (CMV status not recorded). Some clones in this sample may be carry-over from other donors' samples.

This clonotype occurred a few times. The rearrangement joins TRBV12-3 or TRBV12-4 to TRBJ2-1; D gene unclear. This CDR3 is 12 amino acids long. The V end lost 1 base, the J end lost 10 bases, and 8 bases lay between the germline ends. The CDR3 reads CASSLVWMEQFF. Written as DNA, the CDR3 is TGTGCCAGCAGTTTAGTCTGGATGGAGCAGTTCTTC.

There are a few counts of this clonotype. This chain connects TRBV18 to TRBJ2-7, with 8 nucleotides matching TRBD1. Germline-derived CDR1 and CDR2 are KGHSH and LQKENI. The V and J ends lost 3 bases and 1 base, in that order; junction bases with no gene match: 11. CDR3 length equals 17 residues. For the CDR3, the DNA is TGTGCCAGCTCACCCTACTACGGACAGGGCCGTTCCTACGAGCAGTACTTC. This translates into CASSPYYGQGRSYEQYF.

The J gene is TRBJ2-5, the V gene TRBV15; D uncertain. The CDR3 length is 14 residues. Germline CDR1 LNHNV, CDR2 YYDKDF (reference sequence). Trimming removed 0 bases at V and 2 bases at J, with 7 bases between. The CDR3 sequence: CATSREQLQETQYF. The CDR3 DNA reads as TGTGCCACCAGCAGAGAGCAGTTACAAGAGACCCAGTACTTC.

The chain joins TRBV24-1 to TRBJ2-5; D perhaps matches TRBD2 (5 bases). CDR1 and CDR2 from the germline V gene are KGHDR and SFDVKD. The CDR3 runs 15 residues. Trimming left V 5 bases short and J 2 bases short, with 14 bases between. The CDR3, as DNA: TGTGCCACCAGTGGCCCGGCGGGCTATCAAGAGACCCAGTACTTC. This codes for CATSGPAGYQETQYF.

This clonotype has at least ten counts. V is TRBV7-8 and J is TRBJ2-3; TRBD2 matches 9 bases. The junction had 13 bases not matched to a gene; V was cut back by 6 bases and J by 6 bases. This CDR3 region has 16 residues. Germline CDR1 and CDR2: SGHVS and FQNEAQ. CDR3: CASSLGTSPPADTQYF. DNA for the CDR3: TGTGCCAGCAGTCTCGGGACTAGCCCGCCGGCGGATACGCAGTATTTT. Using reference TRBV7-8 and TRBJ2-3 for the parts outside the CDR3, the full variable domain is GAGVSQSPRYKVAKRGQDVALRCDPISGHVSLFWYQQALGQGPEFLTYFQNEAQLDKSGLPSDRFFAERPEGSVSTLKIQRTQQEDSAVYLCASSLGTSPPADTQYFGPGTRLTVL.

The CDR3 protein is CASTPASGRSNEQFF. The CDR3 DNA is TGTGCCAGCACTCCCGCTAGCGGGAGGAGCAATGAGCAGTTCTTC. J is TRBJ2-1 and V is TRBV6-6; 11 nucleotides agree with TRBD2. CDR3 size: 15 residues. V lost 7 bases, J lost 6 bases, and 8 bases stayed unmatched. Germline-derived CDR1 and CDR2 are MNHNY and SVGAGI (reference sequence).

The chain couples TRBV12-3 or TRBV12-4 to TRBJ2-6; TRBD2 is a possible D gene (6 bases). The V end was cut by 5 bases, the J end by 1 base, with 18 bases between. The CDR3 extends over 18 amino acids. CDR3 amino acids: CASSTGQWDLSGANVLTF. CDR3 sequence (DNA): TGTGCCAGCAGTACGGGGCAATGGGACTTATCTGGGGCCAACGTCCTGACTTTC.

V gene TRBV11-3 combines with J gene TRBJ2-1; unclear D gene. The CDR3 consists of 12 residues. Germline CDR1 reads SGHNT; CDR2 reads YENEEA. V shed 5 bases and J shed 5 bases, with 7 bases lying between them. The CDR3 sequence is CASSPSDNEQFF. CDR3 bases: TGTGCCAGCAGCCCCTCAGACAATGAGCAGTTCTTC.

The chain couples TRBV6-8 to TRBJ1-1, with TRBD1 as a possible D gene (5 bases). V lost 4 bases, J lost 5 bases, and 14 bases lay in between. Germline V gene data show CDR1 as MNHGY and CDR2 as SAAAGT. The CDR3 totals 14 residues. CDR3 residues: CASSWGGSKTEAFF. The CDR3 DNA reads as TGTGCCAGCAGTTGGGGGGGAAGTAAAACTGAAGCTTTCTTT.

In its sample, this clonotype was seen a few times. CDR3 nucleotides: TGTGCCAGCAGCCCCGGGACTAGCGGGGGTTGGGAGACCCAGTACTTC. It codes for CASSPGTSGGWETQYF. The V and J genes are TRBV7-2 and TRBJ2-5, with 14 bases matching TRBD2. This CDR3 is 16 amino acids long. Germline loops: CDR1 SGHTA, CDR2 FQGNSA. V dropped 5 bases and J dropped 5; count of bases not matched to a gene: 7.

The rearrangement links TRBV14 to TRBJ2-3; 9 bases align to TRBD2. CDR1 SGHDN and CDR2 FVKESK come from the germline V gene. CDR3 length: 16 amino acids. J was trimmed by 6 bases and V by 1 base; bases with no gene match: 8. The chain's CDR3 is CASSQVEAGGADTQYF. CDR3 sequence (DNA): TGTGCCAGCAGCCAAGTAGAGGCGGGGGGGGCCGATACGCAGTATTTT.

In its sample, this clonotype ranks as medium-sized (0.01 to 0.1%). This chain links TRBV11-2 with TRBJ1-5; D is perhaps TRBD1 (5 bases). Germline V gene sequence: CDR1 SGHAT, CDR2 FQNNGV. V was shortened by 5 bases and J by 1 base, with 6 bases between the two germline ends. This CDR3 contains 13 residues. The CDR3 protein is CASSRTSNQPQHF. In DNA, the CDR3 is TGTGCCAGCAGCCGGACAAGCAATCAGCCCCAGCATTTT.

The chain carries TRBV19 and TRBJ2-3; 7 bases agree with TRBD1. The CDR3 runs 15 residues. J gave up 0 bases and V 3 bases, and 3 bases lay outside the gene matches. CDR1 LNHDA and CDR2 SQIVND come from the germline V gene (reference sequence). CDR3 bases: TGTGCCAGTAGTATCCGGGACAGCAGCACAGATACGCAGTATTTT. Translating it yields CASSIRDSSTDTQYF. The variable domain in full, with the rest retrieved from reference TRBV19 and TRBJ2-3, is DGGITQSPKYLFRKEGQNVTLSCEQNLNHDAMYWYRQDPGQGLRLIYYSQIVNDFQKGDIAEGYSVSREKKESFPLTVTSAQKNPTAFYLCASSIRDSSTDTQYFGPGTRLTVL.

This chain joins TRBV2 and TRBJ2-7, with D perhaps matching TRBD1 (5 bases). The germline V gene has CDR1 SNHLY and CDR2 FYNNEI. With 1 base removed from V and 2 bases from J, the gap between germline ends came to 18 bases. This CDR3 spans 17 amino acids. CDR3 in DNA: TGTGCCAGCAGTGAAGAGGCTTGGGGCCCATGGGCCTACGAGCAGTACTTC. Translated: CASSEEAWGPWAYEQYF.

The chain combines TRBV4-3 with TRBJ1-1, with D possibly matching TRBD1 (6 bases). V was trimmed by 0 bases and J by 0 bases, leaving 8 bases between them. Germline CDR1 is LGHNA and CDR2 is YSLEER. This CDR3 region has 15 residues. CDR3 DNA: TGCGCCAGCAGCCAAGAAGGACAGTTGAACACTGAAGCTTTCTTT. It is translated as CASSQEGQLNTEAFF.

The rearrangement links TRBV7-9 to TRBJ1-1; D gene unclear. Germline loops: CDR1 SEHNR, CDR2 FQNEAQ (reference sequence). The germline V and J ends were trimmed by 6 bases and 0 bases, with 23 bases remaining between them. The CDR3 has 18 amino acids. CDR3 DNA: TGTGCCAGCAGGCCATGGGCTGGGAGAGGGATGGTGAACACTGAAGCTTTCTTT. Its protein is CASRPWAGRGMVNTEAFF.

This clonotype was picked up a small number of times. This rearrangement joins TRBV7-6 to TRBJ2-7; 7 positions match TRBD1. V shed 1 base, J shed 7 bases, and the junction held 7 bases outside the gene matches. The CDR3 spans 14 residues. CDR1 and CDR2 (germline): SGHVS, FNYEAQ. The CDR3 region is CASSLGEGAREQYF. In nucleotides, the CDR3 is TGTGCCAGCAGCTTAGGCGAGGGGGCAAGGGAGCAGTACTTC.

The chain's CDR3 is CASQVGGYSNQPQHF. The CDR3 DNA sequence: TGTGCCAGCCAGGTAGGAGGATATAGCAATCAGCCCCAGCATTTT. This sequence joins TRBV28 and TRBJ1-5, with no clear D. Deletions cut 8 bases from V and 0 bases from J, with 14 bases between. The CDR3 consists of 15 residues. Germline V CDR1 and CDR2: MDHEN, SYDVKM. The full variable domain, rest sourced from reference TRBV28 and TRBJ1-5, is DVKVTQSSRYLVKRTGEKVFLECVQDMDHENMFWYRQDPGLGLRLIYFSYDVKMKEKGDIPEGYSVSREKKERFSLILESASTNQTSMYLCASQVGGYSNQPQHFGDGTRLSIL.

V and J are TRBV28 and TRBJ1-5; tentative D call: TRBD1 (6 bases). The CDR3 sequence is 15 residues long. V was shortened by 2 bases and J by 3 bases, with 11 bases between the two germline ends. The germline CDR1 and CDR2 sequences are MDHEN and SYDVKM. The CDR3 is CASSLIGGDNQPQHF. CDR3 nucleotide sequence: TGTGCCAGCAGTTTAATAGGGGGGGACAATCAGCCCCAGCATTTT.

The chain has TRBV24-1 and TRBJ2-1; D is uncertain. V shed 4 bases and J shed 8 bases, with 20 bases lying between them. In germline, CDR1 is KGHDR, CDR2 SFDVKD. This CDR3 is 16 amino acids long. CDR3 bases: TGTGCCACCAGTGACCCCCGGGCTGAGATTCCCCATGAGCAGTTCTTC. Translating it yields CATSDPRAEIPHEQFF.

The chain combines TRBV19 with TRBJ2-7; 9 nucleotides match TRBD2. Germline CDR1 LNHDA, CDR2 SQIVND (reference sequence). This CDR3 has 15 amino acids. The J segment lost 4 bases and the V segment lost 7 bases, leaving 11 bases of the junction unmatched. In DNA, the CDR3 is TGTGCCAGTACCCCGGCCGCTAGCGGGGATTACGAGCAGTACTTC. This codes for CASTPAASGDYEQYF.